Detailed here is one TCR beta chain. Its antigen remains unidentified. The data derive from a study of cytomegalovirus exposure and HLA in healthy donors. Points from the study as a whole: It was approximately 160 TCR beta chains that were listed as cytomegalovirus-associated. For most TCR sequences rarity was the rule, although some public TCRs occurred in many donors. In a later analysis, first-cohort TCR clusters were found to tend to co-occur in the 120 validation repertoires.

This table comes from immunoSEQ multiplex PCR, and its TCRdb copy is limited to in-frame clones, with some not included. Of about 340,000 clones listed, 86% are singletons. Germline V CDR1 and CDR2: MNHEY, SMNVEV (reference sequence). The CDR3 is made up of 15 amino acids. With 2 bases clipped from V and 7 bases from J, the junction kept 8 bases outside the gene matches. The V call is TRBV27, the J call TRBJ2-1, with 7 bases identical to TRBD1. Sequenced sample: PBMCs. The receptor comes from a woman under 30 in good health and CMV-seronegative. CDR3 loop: CASSLREQGWNEQFF. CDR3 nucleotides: TGTGCCAGCAGTTTACGGGAACAGGGGTGGAATGAGCAGTTCTTC.